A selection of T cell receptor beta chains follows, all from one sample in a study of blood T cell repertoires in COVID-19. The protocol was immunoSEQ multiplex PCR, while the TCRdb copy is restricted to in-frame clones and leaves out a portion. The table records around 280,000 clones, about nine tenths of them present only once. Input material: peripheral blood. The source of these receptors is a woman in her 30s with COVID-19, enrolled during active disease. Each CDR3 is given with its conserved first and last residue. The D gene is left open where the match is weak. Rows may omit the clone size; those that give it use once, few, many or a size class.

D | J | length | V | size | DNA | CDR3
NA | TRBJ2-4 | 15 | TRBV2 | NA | TGTGCCAGCAGTTTTCGGCGCGGGGCCAAAAACATTCAGTACTTC | CASSFRRGAKNIQYF
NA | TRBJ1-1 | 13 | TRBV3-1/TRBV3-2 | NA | TGTGCCAGCAGTGACACCTTGAACACTGAAGCTTTCTTT | CASSDTLNTEAFF
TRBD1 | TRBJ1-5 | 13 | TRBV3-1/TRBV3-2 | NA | TGTGCCAGCAGCCGGACAGGGGAGCAGCCCCAGCATTTT | CASSRTGEQPQHF
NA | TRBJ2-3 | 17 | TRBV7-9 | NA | TGTGCCAGCAGCTTCCTCCCCGGGACACGGAACACAGATACGCAGTATTTT | CASSFLPGTRNTDTQYF
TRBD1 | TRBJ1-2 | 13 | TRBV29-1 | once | TGCAGCGTCGAGGAGACAGGGGGCGATGGCTACACCTTC | CSVEETGGDGYTF
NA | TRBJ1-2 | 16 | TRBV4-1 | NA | TGCGCCAGCAGCCAAGTATTGCGGCGACGGTCGGATGGCTACACCTTC | CASSQVLRRRSDGYTF
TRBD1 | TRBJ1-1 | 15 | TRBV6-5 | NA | TGTGCCAGCAGTTACCGGACAGGACTGAACACTGAAGCTTTCTTT | CASSYRTGLNTEAFF
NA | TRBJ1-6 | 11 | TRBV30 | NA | TGTGCCTGGAGGCGGGATTTCACCCTCCACTTT | CAWRRDFTLHF
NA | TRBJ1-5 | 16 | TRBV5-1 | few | TGCGCCAGCAGCAGAGGGCCCCGGGGGGGCAATCAGCCCCAGCATTTT | CASSRGPRGGNQPQHF
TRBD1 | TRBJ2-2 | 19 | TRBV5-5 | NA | TGTGCCAGCAGCCCCCGGGACAGGGGGCCGGTAGCGGGAGGCGGGGAGCTGTTTTTT | CASSPRDRGPVAGGGELFF
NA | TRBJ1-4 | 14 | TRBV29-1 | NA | TGCAGCGTTGAAGATCCGCGGGAAGGCGAAAAACTGTTTTTT | CSVEDPREGEKLFF
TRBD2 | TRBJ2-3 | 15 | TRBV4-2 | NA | TGTGCCAGCAGCTCTAGCGGGAGGGCCACAGATACGCAGTATTTT | CASSSSGRATDTQYF
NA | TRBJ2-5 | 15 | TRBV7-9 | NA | TGTGCCAGCAGCCCAGTCGGGGGGCCTATGGAGACCCAGTACTTC | CASSPVGGPMETQYF
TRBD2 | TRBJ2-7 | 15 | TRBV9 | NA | TGTGCCAGCAGCGTAGGCACTAGCGGGAGCCACGAGCAGTACTTC | CASSVGTSGSHEQYF
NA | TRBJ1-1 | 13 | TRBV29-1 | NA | TGCAGCGTGTTGGTTCAGATGAACACTGAAGCTTTCTTT | CSVLVQMNTEAFF
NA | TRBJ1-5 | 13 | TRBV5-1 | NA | TGCGCCAGCAGCTTGGCGGGGGATCAGCCCCAGCATTTT | CASSLAGDQPQHF
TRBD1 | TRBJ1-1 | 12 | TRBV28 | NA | TGTGCCAGCAGTTGGACAGGCACTGAAGCTTTCTTT | CASSWTGTEAFF
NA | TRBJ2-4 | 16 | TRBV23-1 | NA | TGCGCCAGCAGTCAAAGGGAGGAGGGGGCCAAAAACATTCAGTACTTC | CASSQREEGAKNIQYF
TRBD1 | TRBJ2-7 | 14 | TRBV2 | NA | TGTGCCAGCAGTACTGACAGGGGAGTTTACGAGCAGTACTTC | CASSTDRGVYEQYF
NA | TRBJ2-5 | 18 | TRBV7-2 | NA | TGTGCCAGCAGCTTAGTTGGCGTCGGTACTGCGGGCCAAGAGACCCAGTACTTC | CASSLVGVGTAGQETQYF
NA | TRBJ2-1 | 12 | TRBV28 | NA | TGTGCCAGCAGCCCGAGGGGGGGCGAAAAGTTCTTC | CASSPRGGEKFF
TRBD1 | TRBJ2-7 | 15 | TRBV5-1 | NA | TGCGCCAGCAGCTTGGGTAGGGGGCGCGGTCACGAGCAGTACTTC | CASSLGRGRGHEQYF
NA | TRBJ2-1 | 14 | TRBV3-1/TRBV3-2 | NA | TGTGCCAGCAGCCGCCTCACTAGAGGCAATGAGCAGTTCTTC | CASSRLTRGNEQFF
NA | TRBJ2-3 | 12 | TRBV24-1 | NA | TGTGCCACCAGTGATTTGGGCAATACGCAGTATTTT | CATSDLGNTQYF
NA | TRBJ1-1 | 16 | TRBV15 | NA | TGTGCCACCAGCAGAGATCGGGGGGGTACGACCACTGAAGCTTTCTTT | CATSRDRGGTTTEAFF
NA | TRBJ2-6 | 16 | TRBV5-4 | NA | TGTGCCAGCAGTCGGGGACTCCTCTCTGGGGCCAACGTCCTGACTTTC | CASSRGLLSGANVLTF
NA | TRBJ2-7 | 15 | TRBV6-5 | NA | TGTGCCACCAACCCGGGTCGGGTCACCAGTCACGAGCAGTACTTC | CATNPGRVTSHEQYF
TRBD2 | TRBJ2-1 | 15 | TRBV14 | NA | TGTGCCAGCAGCCAACGGACTAGCACCTACAATGAGCAGTTCTTC | CASSQRTSTYNEQFF
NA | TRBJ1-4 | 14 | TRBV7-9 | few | TGTGCCAGCAGCTTTGGCGGTGATAATGAAAAACTGTTTTTT | CASSFGGDNEKLFF
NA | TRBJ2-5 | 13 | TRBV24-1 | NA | TGTGCCACCAGTGAGTCAAAAAAAGAGACCCAGTACTTC | CATSESKKETQYF